This T cell receptor (beta chain) was recorded in a study of shared clonotypes between healthy human individuals. The table lists this clone with a count of one. The assay was immunoSEQ multiplex PCR, and TCRdb's table has in-frame clones only and misses some. Among roughly 500,000 clones listed, 79% were seen once. Germline-derived CDR1 and CDR2 are SGHVS and FNYEAQ. The V and J ends lost 4 bases and 7 bases respectively, with 14 bases between them. The CDR3 sequence is 14 residues long. Sequencing was performed on PBMCs. This sequence was found in a woman in her thirties or forties in good health. Some clones in this sample may be carry-over from other donors' samples. The V gene is TRBV7-6, the J gene TRBJ2-1, with D perhaps matching TRBD1 or TRBD2 (6 bases each). The CDR3 DNA reads TGTGCCAGCAGCTCTCCGTGGAGGGGGAATGAGCAGTTCTTC. It specifies CASSSPWRGNEQFF. Complete variable domain (other parts from reference TRBV7-6 and TRBJ2-1): GAGVSQSPRYKVTKRGQDVALRCDPISGHVSLYWYRQALGQGPEFLTYFNYEAQQDKSGLPNDRFSAERPEGSISTLTIQRTEQRDSAMYRCASSSPWRGNEQFFGPGTRLTVL.